This T cell receptor beta chain comes out of a study of blood T cells in healthy people across ages. Looking at the study overall: Template switching caught about one barcoded beta molecule for each two T cells. Findings and caveats of the study: Not knowing donor CMV status may have confounded expanded clonotype changes.

V lost 5 bases to trimming and J lost 7 bases, with 18 bases between them. Per the germline V gene, CDR1 is MDHEN and CDR2 is SYDVKM. The CDR3 contains 15 residues. The use of a sample-barcoded 5' primer and a J-beta primer mix characterized a second PCR of 7 to 11 cycles. TCRdb reanalysed the 5' RACE reads using MiXCR and keeps one entry per CDR3 protein. This sample yields hundreds of thousands of distinct CDR3 sequences, of which 45% to 65% are seen a single time; 30% to 40% belongs to the top ten. For this clonotype: The target antigen is unknown.

The clonotype was recovered from a man aged 55-75 years in good health. The chain recombines TRBV28 with TRBJ1-5, with D hard to call. The material sequenced was blood. The CDR3 sequence is CASSTQDGSGQPQHF. In DNA form, the CDR3 reads TGTGCCAGCAGTACCCAAGACGGCTCGGGGCAGCCCCAGCATTTT.